The rows below give T cell receptor beta chains drawn from one sample of a study of cytomegalovirus exposure and HLA in healthy donors. Generated by immunoSEQ multiplex PCR, the TCRdb table keeps only in-frame clones and is missing some. The data show 150,000 or so clones, approximately 80% seen once. The sample was PBMCs. These receptors all stem from a woman in her forties in good health and CMV-seropositive. CDR3s include the opening cysteine and the closing phenylalanine or tryptophan.

j_gene,v_gene,CDR3aa
TRBJ1-1,TRBV19,CASQTGTGLYMNTEAFF
TRBJ2-2,TRBV11-2,CASSQPLADTGELFF
TRBJ2-3,TRBV7-3,CASSLSGPSTDTQYF
TRBJ1-1,TRBV30,CAWTGTYLAEAFF
TRBJ2-7,TRBV5-1,CASSLEASGIEEQYF
TRBJ2-2,TRBV5-4,CASSPPLRGPSSTGELFF
TRBJ2-3,TRBV2,CARTSSGYSTDTQYF
TRBJ2-2,TRBV11-2,CASSLVTGGPGELFF
TRBJ1-1,TRBV2,CASSGHRGDTEAFF
TRBJ1-1,TRBV6-5,CASIKGGRSGTEAFF
TRBJ2-5,TRBV5-5,CASSSLAGAETQYF
TRBJ1-1,TRBV19,CASLDRGLNTEAFF
TRBJ2-5,TRBV18,CASSPPGTGQETQYF
TRBJ2-3,TRBV2,CASSPSGVSTDTQYF
TRBJ2-7,TRBV2,CASRLTYEQYF
TRBJ2-7,TRBV7-9,CASSPGEGYYEQYF
TRBJ1-2,TRBV9,CASRDREGLYGYTF
TRBJ1-1,TRBV19,CASSAYRNAEAFF
TRBJ1-4,TRBV30,CAWRAPGHAGEKLFF
TRBJ1-3,TRBV28,CASSPGTGLVGNTIYF
TRBJ1-1,TRBV5-1,CASSGGTGRNTEAFF
TRBJ1-2,TRBV18,CASSSDRNNYGYTF
TRBJ2-3,TRBV29-1,CSVEDRGGRQNTDTQYF
TRBJ2-1,TRBV11-3,CASSLAGRAYNEQFF
TRBJ1-1,TRBV18,CASSRDRKAEAFF
TRBJ1-5,TRBV19,CASSIPTGTSNQPQHF
TRBJ1-2,TRBV28,CASGETGDYGYTF
TRBJ1-1,TRBV13,CASSRTGVGEAFF
TRBJ2-1,TRBV2,CASSQKSAPQVF
.,TRBV4-2,CASSHSSGRAYEQYF
TRBJ1-4,TRBV28,CASRVGGEKLFF
TRBJ2-1,TRBV9,CASSVTSGTLPPNEQFF
TRBJ2-7,TRBV28,CASSFIGQGLYEQYF
TRBJ2-7,TRBV5-1,CASCGQRPPYEQYF
TRBJ1-3,TRBV30,CAWSTGQTSGNTIYF
TRBJ2-3,TRBV6-5,CASSYGIGQGADTQYF
TRBJ1-1,TRBV18,CASSLGGRNTEAFF
TRBJ2-3,TRBV27,CASRTGDTQYF
TRBJ2-2,TRBV2,CASSERNRLAGELFF
TRBJ2-3,TRBV5-1,CASSQASVADTQYF
TRBJ1-1,TRBV7-2,CASSLQRGTEAFF